This TCR beta chain came from a study of blood T cell repertoires in COVID-19. Original processing methods: Amplification from reference gene primers served as the basis for estimated nucleated cell counts. Clones were sequenced by immunoSEQ multiplex PCR, and TCRdb holds only the in-frame ones, with some missing. That table furnishes V, J and clone size, whereas the DNA furnished D and trimming. The sample shows some 180,000 clones, 80% to 85% of them seen only once. Trimming cost V 3 bases and J 6 bases, with 14 bases left between them. The CDR3 spans 14 residues. Germline CDR1 MDHEN, CDR2 SYDVKM. Individuals drawn from approximately 26 US areas were about 18 to 90 years old. Participants reported their clinical history, and cohort assignment relied on those reports. Exposed participants came across a COVID-19 case within 2 weeks before study entry.

The sample comprised PBMCs or T cells enriched from blood (not recorded which). This rearrangement joins TRBV28 to TRBJ1-1; tentative D call: TRBD1 (6 bases). This receptor was identified in a woman aged 25 to 39 who had been exposed to COVID-19. CDR3 amino acids: CASSFGQGRAEAFF. As DNA, the CDR3 is TGTGCCAGCAGTTTCGGGCAGGGGCGGGCTGAAGCTTTCTTT.